The clone carrying this TCR beta chain was recorded many times. The entry originates in a study of tumor-infiltrating lymphocytes in primary liver carcinoma. Unsorted bulk tissue of about 20-32 mg yielded co-extracted RNA and DNA. Patients showed chronic HBV infection and an absence of prior treatment. Priming with a constant-region primer yielded TCR beta cDNA from 500 ng total RNA. Amplification in three nested multiplex PCR rounds with slightly modified ARM-PCR gave rise to TCR beta libraries. Amplification in the first two PCR rounds was performed using TRBV1-TRBV30 forward primers and a C-beta reverse primer for approximately 10 cycles each. MiXCR, applied by TCRdb to the multiplex PCR reads, yields one record per CDR3 protein. The table lists roughly 100,000 distinct CDR3 sequences, around 66% of them singletons. Germline CDR1 SGHDT, CDR2 YYEEEE. Unmatched junction bases numbered 3, after V lost 1 base and J lost 2 bases. The CDR3 is 14 residues long.

The genes are TRBV5-6 and TRBJ2-7; 7 bases map to TRBD2. Sequencing input: liver tumor tissue from sampling region 2. The subset here: tumor region T2, inferior pole. This clonotype was sampled from a woman in her sixties or seventies with primary liver carcinoma and hepatitis B virus infection. The CDR3 sequence is CASSLRDYAYEQYF. For the CDR3, the DNA is TGTGCCAGCAGCTTGAGGGACTACGCCTACGAGCAGTACTTC.